This TCR beta chain appears in the sequencing data of a study of T cells in Graves' hyperthyroidism and ophthalmopathy (dated by TCRdb to between 2018 and 2021). With regard to the full study: Peripheral blood was sampled at the time of initial diagnosis, prior to any treatment. Prospective prediction of ophthalmopathy was tested in an independent validation cohort consisting of under 20 hyperthyroidism patients and around 16 patients who later progressed to ophthalmopathy. After blood sampling, hyperthyroidism patients were treated with methimazole at a starting dose of 30 mg daily, and ophthalmopathy patients were treated with high-dose intravenous methylprednisolone. To identify TCR V-J signatures that set the groups apart, the researchers used a discovery cohort of 100 patients, made up of fewer than 50 with Graves' ophthalmopathy and some 55 with stable Graves' hyperthyroidism. The roughly 94 discovery patients were randomly divided into training and test sets at a 7:3 ratio. According to the paper, TCR Vbeta CDR3 sequencing was carried out on some 140 peripheral blood samples, which came from around 43 ophthalmopathy, 75 to 80 hyperthyroidism and approximately 17 progressor patients. In addition, the study compared T-cell repertoires in thyroid tissue and in blood from a handful of Graves' hyperthyroidism patients.

CDR1 MDHEN and CDR2 SYDVKM are derived from the germline V gene. The CDR3 covers 13 residues, taking in both the cysteine and the phenylalanine. Solely the CDR3 DNA is kept, with 39 bases framed from the first base. Moderately to severely active disease, a Clinical Activity Score of at least 3, a NOSPECS grade of at least 4, and a duration under 3 months were present in ophthalmopathy patients. Exclusion was applied to patients with uncontrolled infections, other autoimmune diseases, pregnancy or lactation. Diagnoses relied on clinical symptoms, serum thyroxine and TRAb, thyroid ultrasound and orbital computed tomography. Ficoll-Paque density gradient centrifugation was used to isolate PBMCs from approximately 10 ml of fresh peripheral blood. Total RNA was extracted using Trizol reagent, and RNA quality was assessed on an Agilent 2100 Bioanalyzer. General findings and caveats noted by the study authors: During validation, the model predicted progression to ophthalmopathy a median of around 7 months ahead of onset, with almost 71% sensitivity and less than 85% specificity. Blood samples also contained most of the expanded thyroid clonotypes (frequency above 0.001), which suggests that blood repertoires may reflect thyroid immune responses. Ophthalmopathy was separated from stable hyperthyroidism by a 13 V-J signature model, with roughly 88% sensitivity and about 81% specificity obtained in cross-validation and 80%/75% obtained in testing. No statistical method was used to fix the sample size in advance, and group allocation was not hidden from the investigators.

As concerns this clonotype: Its antigen is not yet known. This sequence may be a read error, since a much larger clone differs from it by one base.

Amplification of TCR beta CDR3 regions was carried out from RNA transcripts. For the first round of RT-PCR on the TCR CDR3, the HTBI primer set was used together with the Qiagen OneStep RT-PCR kit. A second multiplex PCR round built the libraries, followed by size selection and purification. Sequencing of the libraries was done on an Illumina HiSeq2000 using paired-end 100 bp reads. In the original analysis: SOAPnuke was used to process the raw data, removing reads that contained adapters or uncalled bases, had a mean Phred below 15, or lacked an exact match to the constant primer or identifier. COPE v1.2.5 was used to merge the high-quality paired reads, and each unique nucleotide sequence was defined as a clonotype. MiTCR v1.1 was used to align the clonotypes against IMGT TRBV, TRBD and TRBJ reference segments. The analysis included only V-J combinations with a frequency above 0.0001, which together covered 99% to 99.2% of the repertoires. A TCS score was defined as the ratio of F50 (clonal expansion) to E x V (chaos), with BLOSUM62-based TCRdist applied between CDR3 peptides within each V-J. Welch's t-statistics and random forest reduced fewer than 600 V-J features to 13, which were used in a naive Bayes classifier (R e1071). TCRdb ran its own pipeline on the public reads, namely fastp trimming at Q25 and MiXCR clone calling, and kept in-frame beta chains. Every distinct CDR3 protein forms one entry, paired with its most common genes and DNA. These V and J calls are TCRdb output, not the study's own analysis. The sample table records 500,000 to 600,000 distinct CDR3 sequences; nearly 20% of these occur just once. 47% of the sample comes from the top ten.

Sequenced material: blood. The rearranged segments are TRBV28 and TRBJ2-7; a tentative D call is TRBD1 (5 bases match). This TCR came from a man in his forties with Graves' ophthalmopathy. The CDR3 protein is CASSLTGTYGQYF. The DNA is TGTGCCAGCAGTTTAACAGGCACCTACGGGCAGTACTTC.